This T cell receptor (beta chain) was observed in a study of shared clonotypes between healthy human individuals. Study information: CD4 naive and memory got three plates each, CD8 naive two, CD8 memory one. The study's findings and limits: The study found lower generation probabilities in non-shared clonotypes than in those shared by all four donors. Sample collection involved blood only; tissue repertoires are likely different.

Concerning this clone: Its antigen is currently unknown.

Per germline, CDR1 SGHNT and CDR2 YYREEE (reference sequence). This CDR3 spans 15 amino acids. V lost 1 base and J 7 bases, leaving 15 bases between the germline ends. TCRdb's copy holds only in-frame clones and misses some; the assay was immunoSEQ multiplex PCR. In the table there are around 1.5 million clones, approximately 98% of which are singletons. This chain connects TRBV5-4 to TRBJ2-1; no firm D call. The source material was naive CD4+ T cells sorted from blood. Subset given: CD45RA+ positively selected. The TCR was taken from a man aged 25-45 years in good health. The CDR3 is CASSLRLLTTNEQFF. For the CDR3, the DNA is TGTGCCAGCAGCTTGCGACTCCTAACTACTAATGAGCAGTTCTTC.